This T cell receptor beta chain was recorded in a study of radiotherapy plus CTLA-4 blockade in lung cancer (dated by TCRdb to the late 2010s). In terms of the full investigation: Among the enrolled patients, approximately 18% had an objective response, and roughly 30% reached disease control. The full study reports these points: TCR clones derived from tumors expanded in peripheral blood after treatment with radiotherapy and ipilimumab. The strongest predictors of response were reported to be early dynamic shifts in blood T cell clones along with a rise in serum interferon-beta following radiation.

Taken from the germline V gene, the CDR1 and CDR2 loops are MDHEN and SYDVKM. The CDR3 runs 13 amino acids, cysteine and phenylalanine included. Only the CDR3 portion is preserved as DNA: 39 bases, with reading frame beginning at the first base. V gives up 10 bases and J gives up 0 bases, and the segment between their germline ends measures 12 bases. With respect to this clone: Its antigen is currently not known. It has no much larger one-base neighbor in the sample; base qualities were not kept.

Library construction relied on the immunoSEQ multiplex PCR assay. TCRdb retrieved this table from immuneACCESS and kept in-frame rearrangements only. Not all clones are present; in checked studies, unresolved V genes account for under half, and no reason is known for the remainder. The sample records tens of thousands of clones, 60% to 85% of which are singletons. The ten largest make up under 25% of the sample. The study tested focal radiation therapy combined with CTLA-4 blockade (ipilimumab) in patients with chemo-refractory metastatic non-small-cell lung cancer. This sequence was found in a human donor with non-small cell lung cancer whose response to radiotherapy plus ipilimumab could not be evaluated. Some clones in this sample may be carry-over from other donors' samples. Sample: peripheral blood, taken from a patient treated with radiotherapy plus ipilimumab. The rearrangement combines TRBV28 with TRBJ1-1; the D gene is possibly TRBD1, with 6 bases matching. The CDR3 here reads CATSTGLNTEAFF. The nucleotide sequence is TGTGCCACCTCGACAGGACTGAACACTGAAGCTTTCTTT. With the rest looked up from the reference TRBV28 and TRBJ1-1 genes rather than sequenced, the full variable domain is DVKVTQSSRYLVKRTGEKVFLECVQDMDHENMFWYRQDPGLGLRLIYFSYDVKMKEKGDIPEGYSVSREKKERFSLILESASTNQTSMYLCATSTGLNTEAFFGQGTRLTVV.